These T cell receptor beta chains were read from a single sample in a study of T cells in Graves' hyperthyroidism and ophthalmopathy. Via MiXCR, TCRdb re-called the multiplex PCR reads, giving one row per CDR3 protein. The sample lists about half a million distinct CDR3 sequences; around a fifth were seen once. The sample was blood. The receptors were gathered from a woman in her 70s with Graves' ophthalmopathy. Both conserved end residues are trimmed from each CDR3.

v_call,cdr3_aa
TRBV30,AWSGGQSYEQY
TRBV7-8,ASSIAGGPYEQY
TRBV27,ASSSPPHTQY
TRBV27,ASSPGTSGNYEQY
TRBV7-2,ASSLGQGLSTYEQY
TRBV20-1,SARVPGTSGRNEQF
TRBV7-9,ASSLQGTGGWGETQY
TRBV19,ASSVLAGVAYNEQF
TRBV2,ASSEGIRNSPLH
TRBV20-1,SARDLNRDSGANVLT
TRBV30,AWSGPNVASPLH
TRBV9,ASSVAGTDNEKLF
TRBV27,ASSLISPGEEYEQY
TRBV7-9,ASSLDGWQTSGRDNNEQF
TRBV27,ASVSKTGELF
TRBV2,ASSVESEQY
TRBV3-1,ASSQLSWGDTQY
TRBV3-1,ASSQDTGMRGTQY
TRBV20-1,SAPPRGANTGELF
TRBV20-1,SASSGRGYNEQF
TRBV6-1,ASRLGSSGNTIY
TRBV11-2,ASSHRGGSYEQY
TRBV28,ASSGTGGESSYEQY
TRBV27,ASSDTSGVLGEQF
TRBV27,ASSSGPLDGELF
TRBV30,ACIKGNTEAF
TRBV3-1,ASSQGMVNTGELF
TRBV5-1,ASSFDTNTGELF
TRBV6-1,ASSTPTRGYEQY
TRBV29-1,SVGTGAYEQY
TRBV27,ASSKTGGVYGYT
TRBV12-3/TRBV12-4,ASSFETSGTDTQY
TRBV2,ASSKSSGSYNEQF
TRBV2,ASSMGHLYGYT
TRBV7-2,ASSPSVQETQY
TRBV11-2,ASSFGTSGNYEQY